Listed here are 26 T cell receptor beta chains from one sample, sequenced in a study of blood T cell repertoires in COVID-19. The method was immunoSEQ multiplex PCR; TCRdb's version includes in-frame clones alone and lacks a portion of them. The table lists 250,000 to 350,000 clones, 90% of them singletons. Material: PBMCs or T cells enriched from blood (not recorded which). The receptors stem from a man between 60 and 75 years old who had recovered from COVID-19.

This chain links TRBV18 with TRBJ2-7, with 8 bases that match TRBD1. This CDR3 is 14 amino acids long. Germline CDR1 KGHSH, CDR2 LQKENI. The V gene end was trimmed by 2 bases and the J gene end by 5 bases; junction bases not matched to a gene: 5. The CDR3 DNA reads as TGTGCCAGCTCACCAGTTACAGGGGGACACGAGCAGTACTTC. It translates to CASSPVTGGHEQYF.

The chain combines TRBV5-1 with TRBJ2-1, with a tentative D call TRBD2 (5 bases). The CDR3 has 15 residues. V was trimmed by 3 bases and J by 6 bases, leaving 16 bases between them. Germline CDR1 SGHRS, CDR2 YFSETQ. The CDR3 nucleotides are TGCGCCAGCAGCTCGCACCGGGGATCTGTCAATGAGCAGTTCTTC. Translating it yields CASSSHRGSVNEQFF. The full variable domain, in which reference TRBV5-1 and TRBJ2-1 provide the parts outside the CDR3, is KAGVTQTPRYLIKTRGQQVTLSCSPISGHRSVSWYQQTPGQGLQFLFEYFSETQRNKGNFPGRFSGRQFSNSRSEMNVSTLELGDSALYLCASSSHRGSVNEQFFGPGTRLTVL.

This chain uses TRBV12-5 with TRBJ2-2; D unclear. The ends were cut back, 0 bases at V and 4 bases at J, with 6 bases in the middle. Germline lookup yields CDR1 LGHNT and CDR2 FRNRAP. The CDR3 loop spans 14 amino acids. The CDR3 sequence is CASGLVRSTGELFF. As DNA, the CDR3 is TGTGCTAGTGGTTTGGTCAGATCCACCGGGGAGCTGTTTTTT.

J is TRBJ2-7 and V is TRBV24-1, with 8 bases fitting TRBD1. Germline V gives CDR1 KGHDR, CDR2 SFDVKD. Losses at the gene ends were 3 bases for V and 3 bases for J; bases not matched to a gene: 6. This CDR3 is 15 amino acids long. The CDR3 is CATSDPGQESYEQYF. CDR3 nucleotides: TGTGCCACCAGTGATCCGGGACAGGAGAGCTACGAGCAGTACTTC.

This chain links TRBV24-1 with TRBJ1-3; D ambiguous. Between the trimmed V and J ends, which lost 8 bases and 0 bases, there was a span of 10 bases. The V gene's germline CDR1 is KGHDR and CDR2 SFDVKD. The length of the CDR3 is 14 residues. The CDR3 spells CATTNGVSGNTIYF. The CDR3 nucleotides are TGTGCCACCACAAACGGTGTCTCTGGAAACACCATATATTTT.

As for this clone: Other DNA sequences of this sample code for an identical CDR3. This rearrangement joins TRBV30 to TRBJ2-7; a possible D gene is TRBD1 (5 bases). Trimming removed 0 bases from V and 4 bases from J, with 10 bases in between. Germline CDR1 GTSNPN, CDR2 SVGIG (reference sequence). The CDR3 covers 13 residues. The CDR3 sequence: CAWSVGRVYEQYF. CDR3 DNA: TGTGCCTGGAGTGTCGGCAGGGTGTACGAGCAGTACTTC.

The J gene is TRBJ1-2, the V gene TRBV19, with 7 positions matching TRBD1. J was trimmed by 1 base and V by 4 bases; bases with no gene match: 3. The CDR3 is 14 residues long. Germline values: CDR1 LNHDA, CDR2 SQIVND (reference sequence). CDR3 sequence (DNA): TGTGCCAGTAGTAGAGGGGACAGTAACTATGGCTACACCTTC. It yields the protein CASSRGDSNYGYTF. The complete variable domain, with remaining parts taken from reference TRBV19 and TRBJ1-2, reads DGGITQSPKYLFRKEGQNVTLSCEQNLNHDAMYWYRQDPGQGLRLIYYSQIVNDFQKGDIAEGYSVSREKKESFPLTVTSAQKNPTAFYLCASSRGDSNYGYTFGSGTRLTVV.

This chain uses TRBV6-5 with TRBJ1-1; TRBD1 is a possible D gene (5 bases). Per germline, CDR1 MNHEY and CDR2 SVGAGI. With 5 bases removed from V and 4 bases from J, the gap between germline ends came to 11 bases. The CDR3 covers 13 residues. The CDR3 region is CASSIRVGTEAFF. Here the CDR3 DNA reads TGTGCCAGCAGTATCAGGGTCGGCACTGAAGCTTTCTTT.

The V and J genes are TRBV6-5 and TRBJ2-7; D possibly corresponds to TRBD1 (5 bases). The germline gives CDR1 MNHEY, CDR2 SVGAGI. Trimming took off 9 bases at V and 0 bases at J, with 12 bases between the two ends. The CDR3 has 13 amino acids. CDR3 loop: CASTGSSSYEQYF. The CDR3 DNA sequence: TGTGCCAGTACAGGCTCGAGCTCCTACGAGCAGTACTTC.

The chain couples TRBV20-1 to TRBJ1-2; possible D gene TRBD1, 6 bases. The CDR3 runs 11 residues. The germline V gene has CDR1 DFQATT and CDR2 SNEGSKA (reference sequence). V was shortened by 6 bases and J by 4 bases, with 9 bases between the two germline ends. As DNA, the CDR3 is TGCAGTGCAGGGGGTTCCTATGGCTACACCTTC. Encoded protein: CSAGGSYGYTF.

V usage is TRBV11-2 and J usage is TRBJ2-7, with D possibly matching TRBD1 (6 bases). Germline CDR1 is SGHAT and CDR2 is FQNNGV. V gave up 8 bases and J gave up 1 base, with 15 bases separating them. This CDR3 has 14 residues. CDR3 in amino acids: CASGKGTLSYEQYF. In DNA form, the CDR3 reads TGTGCCAGCGGAAAAGGGACATTGTCCTACGAGCAGTACTTC.

This clone was seen a handful of times. This chain uses TRBV6-5 with TRBJ1-5; 7 nucleotides align to TRBD1. With V trimmed by 6 bases and J by 7 bases, 9 bases remained unmatched. The CDR3 sequence is 14 residues long. CDR1 is MNHEY and CDR2 is SVGAGI in the germline V gene. CDR3 in DNA: TGTGCCAGCAGAACAGGGGCCGCGGGGCAGCCCCAGCATTTT. Its protein product is CASRTGAAGQPQHF.

This clone was seen only once. CDR3 in DNA: TGCAGTGCTCAAGCGCGAGAGACCCAGTACTTC. It translates to CSAQARETQYF. The chain is built from TRBV20-1 and TRBJ2-5; D unclear. CDR3 size: 11 residues. Deletions cut 5 bases from V and 4 bases from J, with 8 bases between. Germline-derived CDR1 and CDR2 are DFQATT and SNEGSKA (reference sequence).

The V and J genes are TRBV15 and TRBJ2-2; 11 bases agree with TRBD2. J lost 2 bases, V lost 0 bases, and 5 bases had no gene match. CDR3 length: 18 amino acids. The germline V gene encodes CDR1 LNHNV and CDR2 YYDKDF (reference sequence). The CDR3 DNA reads TGTGCCACCAGCAGAGATGTACTAGCGGGGGTCAACACCGGGGAGCTGTTTTTT. This translates into CATSRDVLAGVNTGELFF.

This chain links TRBV28 with TRBJ1-1, with D possibly being TRBD1 (6 bases). This CDR3 contains 17 residues. Trimming removed 6 bases from V and 8 bases from J, with 28 bases in between. Germline CDR1 and CDR2: MDHEN and SYDVKM. The CDR3 DNA reads TGTGCCAGCAGCCTGGCGGGGGCAGGGGTTGGTAGGGGAGAAGCTTTCTTT. Its translation is CASSLAGAGVGRGEAFF.

The chain has TRBV19 and TRBJ1-5; 11 nucleotides agree with TRBD1. This CDR3 has 17 amino acids. In germline, CDR1 is LNHDA, CDR2 SQIVND (reference sequence). J lost 6 bases, V lost 4 bases, and 11 bases had no gene match. CDR3 region: CASSTDRGRAGGQPQHF. CDR3 nucleotide sequence: TGTGCCAGTAGTACGGACAGGGGGCGCGCGGGTGGTCAGCCCCAGCATTTT.

The chain carries TRBV7-6 and TRBJ2-1; 8 bases agree with TRBD2. The V gene end was trimmed by 0 bases and the J gene end by 8 bases; junction bases not matched to a gene: 9. The CDR3 length is 16 residues. Germline V gene sequence: CDR1 SGHVS, CDR2 FNYEAQ. Here the CDR3 DNA reads TGTGCCAGCAGCTTAGCATCCGGGACTAGTAACTATGAGCAGTTCTTC. This sequence encodes CASSLASGTSNYEQFF. Variable domain in full (rest from reference TRBV7-6 and TRBJ2-1): GAGVSQSPRYKVTKRGQDVALRCDPISGHVSLYWYRQALGQGPEFLTYFNYEAQQDKSGLPNDRFSAERPEGSISTLTIQRTEQRDSAMYRCASSLASGTSNYEQFFGPGTRLTVL.

This clone was seen only once. The rearrangement uses TRBV10-2 and TRBJ2-6; D is perhaps TRBD2 (6 bases). V lost 7 bases and J lost 2, with 15 bases in between. In germline, CDR1 is WSHSY, CDR2 SAAADI. This CDR3 has 16 residues. DNA for the CDR3: TGCGCCAGCACTCCAGCGGGCGGGGCTGGGGCCAACGTCCTGACTTTC. It yields the protein CASTPAGGAGANVLTF.

This chain links TRBV5-5 with TRBJ1-5; 9 bases are a match to TRBD1. V shed 0 bases, J shed 7 bases, and the junction held 8 bases outside the gene matches. CDR3 length: 16 amino acids. CDR1 is SGHKS, CDR2 YYEKEE, per germline (reference sequence). The CDR3 bases are TGTGCCAGCAGCTTGGGGACAGGGGTGAGGGGCCAGCCCCAGCATTTT. Amino acid sequence: CASSLGTGVRGQPQHF.

The rearrangement links TRBV30 to TRBJ2-3, with D tentatively TRBD2 (5 bases). V gave up 0 bases and J gave up 7 bases, with 17 bases separating them. This CDR3 spans 15 amino acids. Germline V gene sequence: CDR1 GTSNPN, CDR2 SVGIG (reference sequence). The CDR3 sequence is CAWSVSGSSFHTQYF. CDR3 bases: TGTGCCTGGAGTGTCTCGGGATCCTCTTTCCATACGCAGTATTTT.

This chain links TRBV3-1 (or the pseudogene TRBV3-2) with TRBJ2-3; D might be TRBD2 (6 bases). The CDR3 extends over 13 amino acids. Trimming took 0 bases from V and 8 from J, leaving 9 bases between them. Germline values: CDR1 LGHDT, CDR2 YNNKEL (reference sequence). CDR3 loop: CASSQERRGTQYF. CDR3 coding DNA: TGTGCCAGCAGCCAAGAACGGCGGGGTACGCAGTATTTT.

This clone has only one observation. V is TRBV4-1 and J is TRBJ2-3; 15 bases agree with TRBD2. The CDR3 covers 17 residues. The germline gives CDR1 MGHRA, CDR2 YSYEKL. V gave up 3 bases and J gave up 0 bases; unmatched junction bases: 1. In nucleotides, the CDR3 is TGCGCCAGCAGCCAGGGACTAGCGGGAGGAAGCACAGATACGCAGTATTTT. Encoded protein: CASSQGLAGGSTDTQYF.

The chain has TRBV9 and TRBJ2-1, with 8 bases identical to TRBD2. The V gene's germline CDR1 is SGDLS and CDR2 YYNGEE. After removal of 0 bases from V and 7 bases from J, the junction contained 6 bases not matched to a gene. This CDR3 is built from 15 residues. CDR3 sequence: CASSVGVAGLNEQFF. In DNA form, the CDR3 reads TGTGCCAGCAGCGTAGGAGTAGCGGGATTAAATGAGCAGTTCTTC.

The chain links TRBV3-1 (or the pseudogene TRBV3-2) to TRBJ2-3; 8 bases map to TRBD2. The CDR3 has 16 residues. The germline CDR1 and CDR2 sequences are LGHDT and YNNKEL (reference sequence). J gave up 3 bases and V 8 bases, and 13 bases lay outside the gene matches. CDR3 in amino acids: CASRNTPGGGTDTQYF. DNA for the CDR3: TGTGCCAGCCGAAATACCCCGGGAGGGGGAACAGATACGCAGTATTTT.

The V and J genes are TRBV6-5 and TRBJ2-3; 9 positions match TRBD2. J gave up 4 bases and V 0 bases, and 2 bases lay outside the gene matches. The germline V gene encodes CDR1 MNHEY and CDR2 SVGAGI. This CDR3 region has 15 residues. CDR3 bases: TGTGCCAGCAGTTACTCTAGCGGGGGTTCAGATACGCAGTATTTT. Its translation: CASSYSSGGSDTQYF.

J is TRBJ2-7 and V is TRBV18; D may be TRBD2 (7 bases). Trimming removed 3 bases at V and 6 bases at J, with 15 bases between. The CDR3 is 14 amino acids. The germline V gene has CDR1 KGHSH and CDR2 LQKENI. CDR3 nucleotide sequence: TGTGCCAGCTCACCCGCCCGGGGGGCTGGCGAGCAGTACTTC. Residues: CASSPARGAGEQYF.